This is a list of T cell receptor beta chains from one sample in a study of neoadjuvant anti-PD-1 for oral cavity cancer. Measured with immunoSEQ multiplex PCR; TCRdb has only the in-frame clones, and not every one. Among some 15,000 clones listed, 60% to 80% were seen once. The specimen was PBMCs, collected after nivolumab (anti-PD-1) treatment. The receptor source for this set is a person between 40 and 85 years old with oral cavity squamous cell carcinoma. Both conserved end residues are part of each CDR3. The order of the fields is CDR3 length, clone size, J gene, V gene, D gene, CDR3 protein, CDR3 DNA. The D gene is left open where the match is weak. Clone size is given for some rows only: seen once, a few or many times, or a class if the clone is expanded.

length: 14; size: NA; J: TRBJ2-4; V: TRBV5-6; D: NA; CDR3: CASSSRGGVNIQYF; DNA: TGTGCCAGCAGCTCAAGGGGTGGCGTGAACATTCAGTACTTC
length: 13; size: NA; J: TRBJ1-2; V: TRBV28; D: TRBD1; CDR3: CASSFWTGSGYTF; DNA: TGTGCCAGCAGTTTCTGGACAGGGTCTGGCTACACCTTC
length: 16; size: NA; J: TRBJ2-3; V: TRBV5-6; D: NA; CDR3: CASSPLTPYGTDTQYF; DNA: TGTGCCAGCAGCCCCCTGACACCTTATGGCACAGATACGCAGTATTTT
length: 14; size: NA; J: TRBJ2-5; V: TRBV28; D: TRBD2; CDR3: CASSRLAGGETQYF; DNA: TGTGCCAGCAGTCGACTAGCGGGAGGAGAGACCCAGTACTTC
length: 13; size: once; J: TRBJ1-4; V: TRBV29-1; D: NA; CDR3: CSVRDGPNEKLFF; DNA: TGCAGCGTGAGGGACGGACCTAATGAAAAACTGTTTTTT
length: 18; size: NA; J: TRBJ2-3; V: TRBV15; D: TRBD2; CDR3: CATSRAPGVAGGIDTQYF; DNA: TGTGCCACCAGCAGAGCCCCCGGTGTAGCGGGAGGGATAGATACGCAGTATTTT
length: 13; size: NA; J: TRBJ1-2; V: TRBV13; D: TRBD1; CDR3: CASSLDRGLGYTF; DNA: TGTGCCAGCAGCTTAGACAGGGGGCTTGGCTACACCTTC
length: 15; size: NA; J: TRBJ2-7; V: TRBV14; D: TRBD1; CDR3: CASSQVTGGTGEQYF; DNA: TGTGCCAGCAGCCAAGTGACAGGGGGCACGGGCGAGCAGTACTTC
length: 14; size: NA; J: TRBJ2-7; V: TRBV19; D: TRBD2; CDR3: CASSSGTKSYEQYF; DNA: TGTGCCAGTAGTAGCGGGACTAAGTCTTACGAGCAGTACTTC
length: 15; size: NA; J: TRBJ2-5; V: TRBV19; D: TRBD1; CDR3: CASRPGQGVWETQYF; DNA: TGTGCCAGTAGACCGGGACAGGGGGTTTGGGAGACCCAGTACTTC
length: 15; size: NA; J: TRBJ1-1; V: TRBV6-1; D: NA; CDR3: CASSERRGLGSEAFF; DNA: TGTGCCAGCAGTGAAAGGCGGGGCTTGGGGTCTGAAGCTTTCTTT
length: 13; size: NA; J: TRBJ1-3; V: TRBV9; D: NA; CDR3: CASSPSAGNTIYF; DNA: TGTGCCAGCAGCCCGAGCGCCGGAAACACCATATATTTT
length: 15; size: NA; J: TRBJ2-2; V: TRBV5-1; D: TRBD1; CDR3: CASSETGGSAGELFF; DNA: TGCGCCAGCAGTGAGACAGGGGGCTCGGCCGGGGAGCTGTTTTTT
length: 15; size: NA; J: TRBJ1-2; V: TRBV7-9; D: TRBD1; CDR3: CASSPLGQGAYGYTF; DNA: TGTGCCAGCAGCCCCCTCGGACAGGGCGCGTATGGCTACACCTTC
length: 12; size: NA; J: TRBJ2-1; V: TRBV11-3; D: NA; CDR3: CASSGRINEQFF; DNA: TGTGCCAGCAGCGGCCGAATCAATGAGCAGTTCTTC
length: 16; size: few; J: TRBJ2-7; V: TRBV4-1; D: NA; CDR3: CASSQGVLHVTREQYF; DNA: TGCGCCAGCAGCCAAGGTGTGCTCCACGTTACTCGGGAGCAGTACTTC
length: 16; size: NA; J: TRBJ2-3; V: TRBV27; D: TRBD2; CDR3: CASSPLSSGVADTQYF; DNA: TGTGCCAGCAGTCCCCTAAGTAGCGGGGTGGCAGATACGCAGTATTTT
length: 13; size: few; J: TRBJ1-5; V: TRBV10-2; D: NA; CDR3: CASSENGLLPQHF; DNA: TGCGCCAGCAGTGAGAACGGTCTTTTGCCCCAGCATTTT
length: 14; size: NA; J: TRBJ2-7; V: TRBV29-1; D: TRBD1; CDR3: CSVDYGTGGYEQYF; DNA: TGCAGCGTGGACTACGGGACAGGGGGCTACGAGCAGTACTTC
length: 12; size: NA; J: TRBJ1-1; V: TRBV18; D: NA; CDR3: CASSRDDTEAFF; DNA: TGTGCCAGCTCACGAGACGACACTGAAGCTTTCTTT
length: 12; size: few; J: TRBJ1-6; V: TRBV18; D: NA; CDR3: CASSPQTRALHF; DNA: TGTGCCAGCTCACCGCAGACAAGGGCCCTCCACTTT
length: 14; size: few; J: TRBJ1-1; V: TRBV4-1; D: NA; CDR3: CASSQVAGNTEAFF; DNA: TGCGCCAGCAGCCAAGTCGCCGGGAACACTGAAGCTTTCTTT
length: 14; size: few; J: TRBJ1-1; V: TRBV19; D: NA; CDR3: CASNLQGRNTEAFF; DNA: TGTGCCAGTAATTTACAGGGCAGGAACACTGAAGCTTTCTTT
length: 14; size: NA; J: TRBJ2-7; V: TRBV30; D: TRBD2; CDR3: CAWRGRRGSYEQYF; DNA: TGTGCCTGGAGAGGGCGGCGGGGGTCCTACGAGCAGTACTTC
length: 19; size: NA; J: TRBJ1-2; V: TRBV4-2; D: NA; CDR3: CASSQEYISGLSSNYGYTF; DNA: TGTGCCAGCAGCCAAGAGTATATTTCGGGCCTCTCCTCTAACTATGGCTACACCTTC
length: 17; size: NA; J: TRBJ2-1; V: TRBV5-1; D: TRBD1; CDR3: CASSRASGTGRMIEQFF; DNA: TGCGCCAGCAGCAGGGCGTCAGGGACAGGGCGAATGATTGAGCAGTTCTTC
length: 14; size: NA; J: TRBJ2-7; V: TRBV7-9; D: TRBD1; CDR3: CASSAWDRFYEQYF; DNA: TGTGCCAGCAGCGCCTGGGACAGGTTCTACGAGCAGTACTTC
length: 15; size: NA; J: TRBJ2-1; V: TRBV7-3; D: TRBD1; CDR3: CASSFMDRAYNEQFF; DNA: TGTGCCAGCAGCTTTATGGACAGGGCCTACAATGAGCAGTTCTTC
length: 13; size: NA; J: TRBJ2-1; V: TRBV9; D: NA; CDR3: CASSAPVAGEQFF; DNA: TGTGCCAGCAGCGCGCCCGTAGCAGGTGAGCAGTTCTTC
length: 14; size: NA; J: TRBJ2-5; V: TRBV2; D: NA; CDR3: CASIKRLAQETQYF; DNA: TGTGCCAGCATCAAGAGGCTAGCCCAAGAGACCCAGTACTTC
length: 15; size: NA; J: TRBJ2-2; V: TRBV7-8; D: NA; CDR3: CASSPRSDGSGELFF; DNA: TGTGCCAGCAGCCCCCGGTCCGACGGGAGCGGGGAGCTGTTTTTT
length: 16; size: NA; J: TRBJ2-1; V: TRBV19; D: NA; CDR3: CASSIDGRGTYNEQFF; DNA: TGTGCCAGTAGTATAGATGGGAGAGGGACCTACAATGAGCAGTTCTTC
length: 10; size: once; J: TRBJ1-2; V: TRBV2; D: NA; CDR3: CASRGKGYTF; DNA: TGTGCCAGCAGGGGAAAGGGCTACACCTTC
length: 15; size: NA; J: TRBJ1-6; V: TRBV11-2; D: NA; CDR3: CASSLQGSYNSPLHF; DNA: TGTGCCAGCAGCCTCCAGGGGTCCTATAATTCACCCCTCCACTTT
length: 13; size: NA; J: TRBJ1-5; V: TRBV7-8; D: NA; CDR3: CASSLGHNQPQHF; DNA: TGTGCCAGCAGCTTAGGACACAATCAGCCCCAGCATTTT
length: 14; size: NA; J: TRBJ1-1; V: TRBV11-2; D: NA; CDR3: CASSFEGRDTEAFF; DNA: TGTGCCAGCAGCTTCGAGGGAAGAGACACTGAAGCTTTCTTT
length: 14; size: NA; J: TRBJ2-5; V: TRBV5-1; D: TRBD1; CDR3: CASSLDAGGKTQYF; DNA: TGCGCCAGCAGCTTGGACGCAGGGGGAAAGACCCAGTACTTC
length: 12; size: NA; J: TRBJ2-7; V: TRBV7-6; D: TRBD1; CDR3: CASSTDRVKQYF; DNA: TGTGCCAGCAGCACCGACAGGGTAAAGCAGTACTTC
length: 14; size: once; J: TRBJ2-7; V: TRBV6-5; D: TRBD2; CDR3: CASSYSRLAGKQYF; DNA: TGTGCCAGCAGTTACTCGAGACTAGCGGGAAAGCAGTACTTC
length: 15; size: NA; J: TRBJ2-3; V: TRBV9; D: NA; CDR3: CASSPMGLSTDTQYF; DNA: TGTGCCAGCAGCCCCATGGGACTCAGCACAGATACGCAGTATTTT
length: 14; size: few; J: TRBJ1-2; V: TRBV27; D: NA; CDR3: CASSFRAGTYGYTF; DNA: TGTGCCAGCAGTTTTAGGGCAGGGACCTATGGCTACACCTTC
length: 13; size: NA; J: TRBJ1-1; V: TRBV29-1; D: NA; CDR3: CSVSAFMNTEAFF; DNA: TGCAGCGTTTCGGCCTTTATGAACACTGAAGCTTTCTTT
length: 14; size: NA; J: TRBJ1-1; V: TRBV30; D: NA; CDR3: CAWSGGNGGTEAFF; DNA: TGTGCCTGGAGTGGGGGTAATGGGGGAACTGAAGCTTTCTTT
length: 15; size: few; J: TRBJ1-1; V: TRBV7-2; D: NA; CDR3: CASSLAVGGDTEAFF; DNA: TGTGCCAGCAGCTTAGCGGTGGGAGGTGACACTGAAGCTTTCTTT
length: 14; size: once; J: TRBJ2-7; V: TRBV10-3; D: TRBD1; CDR3: CAIKSFRTGDEQYF; DNA: TGTGCCATCAAAAGCTTTAGGACAGGGGACGAGCAGTACTTC
length: 14; size: NA; J: TRBJ1-2; V: TRBV6-1; D: NA; CDR3: CASSEAGHPDGYTF; DNA: TGTGCCAGCAGTGAGGCGGGGCATCCTGATGGCTACACCTTC
length: 16; size: NA; J: TRBJ2-2; V: TRBV21-1; D: NA; CDR3: CASSSPRNTNTGELFF; DNA: TGTGCCAGCAGCAGCCCTCGGAATACGAACACCGGGGAGCTGTTTTTT
length: 16; size: NA; J: TRBJ2-1; V: TRBV6-4; D: NA; CDR3: CASSDRYRSSYNEQFF; DNA: TGTGCCAGCAGTGACCGCTATAGGAGCTCCTACAATGAGCAGTTCTTC
length: 15; size: NA; J: TRBJ2-7; V: TRBV10-1; D: TRBD1; CDR3: CASSPAGTDPYEQYF; DNA: TGCGCCAGCAGCCCCGCCGGGACAGACCCCTACGAGCAGTACTTC
length: 16; size: NA; J: TRBJ2-2; V: TRBV5-1; D: TRBD2; CDR3: CASSPRAGGGTGELFF; DNA: TGCGCCAGCAGCCCTAGAGCGGGGGGTGGCACCGGGGAGCTGTTTTTT
length: 14; size: NA; J: TRBJ2-3; V: TRBV6-5; D: TRBD1; CDR3: CASSYGQGTDTQYF; DNA: TGTGCCAGCAGTTACGGACAGGGCACAGATACGCAGTATTTT
length: 16; size: few; J: TRBJ1-6; V: TRBV6-5; D: NA; CDR3: CASSYSLQGGGSPLHF; DNA: TGTGCCAGCAGTTACTCCCTCCAAGGGGGAGGTTCACCCCTCCACTTT
length: 14; size: NA; J: TRBJ2-1; V: TRBV6-1; D: NA; CDR3: CASSEGVAPNEQFF; DNA: TGTGCCAGCAGTGAAGGAGTAGCGCCTAATGAGCAGTTCTTC
length: 15; size: NA; J: TRBJ1-6; V: TRBV7-3; D: NA; CDR3: CASSLTGQGNSPLHF; DNA: TGTGCCAGCAGCTTAACCGGGCAGGGTAATTCACCCCTCCACTTT
length: 14; size: NA; J: TRBJ2-4; V: TRBV5-6; D: NA; CDR3: CASSLGAGSSIQYF; DNA: TGTGCCAGCAGCTTGGGCGCAGGGTCGAGCATTCAGTACTTC